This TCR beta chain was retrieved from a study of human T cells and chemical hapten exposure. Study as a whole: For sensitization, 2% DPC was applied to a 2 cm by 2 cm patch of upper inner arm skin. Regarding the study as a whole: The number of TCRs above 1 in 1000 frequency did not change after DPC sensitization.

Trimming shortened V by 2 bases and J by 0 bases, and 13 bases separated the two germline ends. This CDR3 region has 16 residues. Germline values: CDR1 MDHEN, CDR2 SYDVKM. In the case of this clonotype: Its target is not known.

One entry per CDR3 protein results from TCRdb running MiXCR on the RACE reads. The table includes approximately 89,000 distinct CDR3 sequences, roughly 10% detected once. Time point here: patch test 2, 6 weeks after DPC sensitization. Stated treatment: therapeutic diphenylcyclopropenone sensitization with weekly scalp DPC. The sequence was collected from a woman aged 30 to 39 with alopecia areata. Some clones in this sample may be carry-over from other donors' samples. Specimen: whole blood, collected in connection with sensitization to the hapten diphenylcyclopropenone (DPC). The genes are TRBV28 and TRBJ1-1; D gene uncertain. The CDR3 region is CASSLTDLVMNTEAFF. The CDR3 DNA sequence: TGTGCCAGCAGTTTAACTGATCTTGTTATGAACACTGAAGCTTTCTTT.